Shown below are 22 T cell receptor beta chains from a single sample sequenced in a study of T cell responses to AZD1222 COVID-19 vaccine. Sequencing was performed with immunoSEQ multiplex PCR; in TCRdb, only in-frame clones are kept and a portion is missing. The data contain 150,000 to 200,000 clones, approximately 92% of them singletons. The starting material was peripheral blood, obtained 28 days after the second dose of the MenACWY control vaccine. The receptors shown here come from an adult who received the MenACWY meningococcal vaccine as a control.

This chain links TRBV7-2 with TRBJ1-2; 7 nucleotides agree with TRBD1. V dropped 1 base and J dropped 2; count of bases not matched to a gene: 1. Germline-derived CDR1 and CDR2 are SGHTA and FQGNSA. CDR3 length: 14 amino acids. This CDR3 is CASSLVTGNYGYTF. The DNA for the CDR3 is TGTGCCAGCAGCTTAGTGACAGGGAACTATGGCTACACCTTC.

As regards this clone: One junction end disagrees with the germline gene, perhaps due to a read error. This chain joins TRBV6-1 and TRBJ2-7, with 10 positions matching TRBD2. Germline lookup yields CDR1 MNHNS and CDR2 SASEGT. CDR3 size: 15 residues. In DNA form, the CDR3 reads TGTGCCAGCAGTAAAGCTAGCGGGAGATCCTACGAGCAGTACTTC. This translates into CASSKASGRSYEQYF.

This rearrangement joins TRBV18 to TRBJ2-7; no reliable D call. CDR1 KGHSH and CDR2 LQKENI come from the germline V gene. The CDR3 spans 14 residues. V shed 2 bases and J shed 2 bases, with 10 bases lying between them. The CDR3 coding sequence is TGTGCCAGCTCACCAACGGCCCCTCCCTACGAGCAGTACTTC. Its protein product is CASSPTAPPYEQYF.

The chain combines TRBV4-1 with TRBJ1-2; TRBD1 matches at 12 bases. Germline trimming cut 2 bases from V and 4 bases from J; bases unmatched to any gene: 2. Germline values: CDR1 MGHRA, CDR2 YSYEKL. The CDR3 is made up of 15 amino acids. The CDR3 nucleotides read TGCGCCAGCAGCCAACCGGGACAGGGGGCCTATGGCTACACCTTC. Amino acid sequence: CASSQPGQGAYGYTF.

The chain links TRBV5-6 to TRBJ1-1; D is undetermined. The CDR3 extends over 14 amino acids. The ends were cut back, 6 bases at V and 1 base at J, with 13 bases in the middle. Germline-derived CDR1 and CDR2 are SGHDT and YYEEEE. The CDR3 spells CASTHRRWNTEAFF. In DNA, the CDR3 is TGTGCCAGCACCCACCGGAGGTGGAACACTGAAGCTTTCTTT.

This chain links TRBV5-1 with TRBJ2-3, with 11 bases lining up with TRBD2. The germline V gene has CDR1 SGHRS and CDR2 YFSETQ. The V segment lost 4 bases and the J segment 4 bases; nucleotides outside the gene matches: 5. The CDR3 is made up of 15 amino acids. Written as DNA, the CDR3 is TGCGCCAGCAGCCCGACTAGCGGGGCCGCAGATACGCAGTATTTT. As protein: CASSPTSGAADTQYF. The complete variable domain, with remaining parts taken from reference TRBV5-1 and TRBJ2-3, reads KAGVTQTPRYLIKTRGQQVTLSCSPISGHRSVSWYQQTPGQGLQFLFEYFSETQRNKGNFPGRFSGRQFSNSRSEMNVSTLELGDSALYLCASSPTSGAADTQYFGPGTRLTVL.

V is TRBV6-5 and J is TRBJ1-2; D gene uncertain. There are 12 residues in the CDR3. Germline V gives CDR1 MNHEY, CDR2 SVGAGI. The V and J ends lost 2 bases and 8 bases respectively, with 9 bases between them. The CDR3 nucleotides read TGTGCCAGCAGTTACGGGCAGACCGGCTACACCTTC. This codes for CASSYGQTGYTF.

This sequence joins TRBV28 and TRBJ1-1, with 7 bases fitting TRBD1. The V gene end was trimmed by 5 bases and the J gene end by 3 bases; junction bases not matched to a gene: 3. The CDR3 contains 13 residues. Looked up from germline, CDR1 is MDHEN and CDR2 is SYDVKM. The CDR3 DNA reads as TGTGCCAGCAGTAACCAGGGGGACACTGAAGCTTTCTTT. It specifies CASSNQGDTEAFF. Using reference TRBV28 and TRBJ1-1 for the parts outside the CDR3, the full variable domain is DVKVTQSSRYLVKRTGEKVFLECVQDMDHENMFWYRQDPGLGLRLIYFSYDVKMKEKGDIPEGYSVSREKKERFSLILESASTNQTSMYLCASSNQGDTEAFFGQGTRLTVV.

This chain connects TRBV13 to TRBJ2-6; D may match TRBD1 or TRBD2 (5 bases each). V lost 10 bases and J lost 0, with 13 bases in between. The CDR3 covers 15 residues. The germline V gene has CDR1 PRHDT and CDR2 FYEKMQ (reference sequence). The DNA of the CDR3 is TGTGCCACCTACGATGGGGGCTCTGGGGCCAACGTCCTGACTTTC. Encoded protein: CATYDGGSGANVLTF.

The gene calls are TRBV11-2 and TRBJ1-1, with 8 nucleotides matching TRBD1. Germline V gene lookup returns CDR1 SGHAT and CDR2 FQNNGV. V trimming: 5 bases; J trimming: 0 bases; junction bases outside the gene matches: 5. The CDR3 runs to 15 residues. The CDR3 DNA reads TGTGCCAGCAGCCCTCGGACAGGGTTGAACACTGAAGCTTTCTTT. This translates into CASSPRTGLNTEAFF.

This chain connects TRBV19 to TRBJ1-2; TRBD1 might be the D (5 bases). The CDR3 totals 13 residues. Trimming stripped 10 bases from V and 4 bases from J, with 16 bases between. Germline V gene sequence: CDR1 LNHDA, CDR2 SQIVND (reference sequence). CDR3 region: CATLGWQGYGYTF. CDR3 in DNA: TGTGCCACCCTAGGGTGGCAGGGCTATGGCTACACCTTC. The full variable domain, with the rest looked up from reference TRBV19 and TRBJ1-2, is DGGITQSPKYLFRKEGQNVTLSCEQNLNHDAMYWYRQDPGQGLRLIYYSQIVNDFQKGDIAEGYSVSREKKESFPLTVTSAQKNPTAFYLCATLGWQGYGYTFGSGTRLTVV.

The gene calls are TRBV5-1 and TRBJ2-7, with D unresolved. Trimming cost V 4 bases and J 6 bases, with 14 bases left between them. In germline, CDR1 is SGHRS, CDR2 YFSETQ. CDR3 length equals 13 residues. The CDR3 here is CASSPGPFLEQYF. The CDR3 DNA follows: TGCGCCAGCAGCCCCGGACCGTTCCTCGAGCAGTACTTC. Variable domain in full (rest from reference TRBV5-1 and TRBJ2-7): KAGVTQTPRYLIKTRGQQVTLSCSPISGHRSVSWYQQTPGQGLQFLFEYFSETQRNKGNFPGRFSGRQFSNSRSEMNVSTLELGDSALYLCASSPGPFLEQYFGPGTRLTVT.

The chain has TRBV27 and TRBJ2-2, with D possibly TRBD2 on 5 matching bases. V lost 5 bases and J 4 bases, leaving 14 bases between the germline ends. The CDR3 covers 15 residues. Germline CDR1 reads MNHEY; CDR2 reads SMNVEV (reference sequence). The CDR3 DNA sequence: TGTGCCAGCAGTAACCGGGGTCTGGGCACCGGGGAGCTGTTTTTT. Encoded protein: CASSNRGLGTGELFF.

As DNA, the CDR3 is TGTGCCAGCAGCTCCATGCCTAGCGGGGGGCTGAGAGATACGCAGTATTTT. Residues: CASSSMPSGGLRDTQYF. V and J are TRBV5-8 and TRBJ2-3, with 11 bases that match TRBD2. Germline V CDR1 and CDR2: SGHTS, YDEGEE. Trimming at V came to 3 bases and at J to 5 bases, leaving 11 bases not matched to a gene. This CDR3 has 17 residues.

CDR3 protein: CASRGGAHLPNYGYTF. CDR3 DNA: TGTGCCAGCCGAGGAGGAGCCCATCTCCCTAACTATGGCTACACCTTC. The V and J genes are TRBV2 and TRBJ1-2; no clear D. Per germline, CDR1 SNHLY and CDR2 FYNNEI. The CDR3 runs 16 residues. V was trimmed by 8 bases and J by 0 bases, leaving 19 bases between them.

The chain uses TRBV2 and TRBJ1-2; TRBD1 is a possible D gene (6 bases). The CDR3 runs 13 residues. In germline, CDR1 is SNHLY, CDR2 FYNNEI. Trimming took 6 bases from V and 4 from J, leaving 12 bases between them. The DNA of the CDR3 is TGTGCCAGCAGGCTAGGACAGTCCTATGGCTACACCTTC. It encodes CASRLGQSYGYTF.

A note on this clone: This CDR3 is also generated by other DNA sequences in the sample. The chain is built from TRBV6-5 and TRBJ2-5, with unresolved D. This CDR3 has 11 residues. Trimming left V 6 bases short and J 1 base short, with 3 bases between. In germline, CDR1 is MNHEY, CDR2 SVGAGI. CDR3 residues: CASRVQETQYF. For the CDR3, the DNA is TGTGCCAGCAGAGTCCAAGAGACCCAGTACTTC.

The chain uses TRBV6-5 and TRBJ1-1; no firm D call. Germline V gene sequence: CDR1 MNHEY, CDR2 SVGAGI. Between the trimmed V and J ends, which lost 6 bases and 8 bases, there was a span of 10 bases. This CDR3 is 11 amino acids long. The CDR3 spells CASRTYYEAFF. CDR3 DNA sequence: TGTGCCAGCAGGACATACTACGAAGCTTTCTTT.

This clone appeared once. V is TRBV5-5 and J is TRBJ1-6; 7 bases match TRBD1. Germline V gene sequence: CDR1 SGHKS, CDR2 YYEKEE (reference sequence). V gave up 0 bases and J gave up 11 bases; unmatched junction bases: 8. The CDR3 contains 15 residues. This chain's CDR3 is CASSLGGRGMTPLHF. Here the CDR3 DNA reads TGTGCCAGCAGCTTGGGGGGCAGGGGGATGACACCCCTCCACTTT.

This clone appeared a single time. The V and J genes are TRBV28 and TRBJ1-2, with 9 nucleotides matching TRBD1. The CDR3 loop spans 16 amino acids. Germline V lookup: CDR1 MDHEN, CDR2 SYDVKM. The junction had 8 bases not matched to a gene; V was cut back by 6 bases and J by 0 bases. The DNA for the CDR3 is TGTGCCAGCAGGCCTGGGTGGACAGGGGCTAACTATGGCTACACCTTC. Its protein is CASRPGWTGANYGYTF.

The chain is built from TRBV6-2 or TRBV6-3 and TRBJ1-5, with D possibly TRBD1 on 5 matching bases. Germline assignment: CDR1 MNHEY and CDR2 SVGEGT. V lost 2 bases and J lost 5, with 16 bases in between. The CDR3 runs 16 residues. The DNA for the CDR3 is TGTGCCAGCAGTTACCCAACCGGGGCCCCTCATCAGCCCCAGCATTTT. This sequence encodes CASSYPTGAPHQPQHF.

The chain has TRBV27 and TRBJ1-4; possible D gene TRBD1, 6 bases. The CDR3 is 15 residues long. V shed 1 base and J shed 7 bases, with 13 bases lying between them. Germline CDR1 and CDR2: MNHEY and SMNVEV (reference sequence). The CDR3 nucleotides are TGTGCCAGCAGTTTATGGAGGGGGTACGTTGAAAAACTGTTTTTT. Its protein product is CASSLWRGYVEKLFF.